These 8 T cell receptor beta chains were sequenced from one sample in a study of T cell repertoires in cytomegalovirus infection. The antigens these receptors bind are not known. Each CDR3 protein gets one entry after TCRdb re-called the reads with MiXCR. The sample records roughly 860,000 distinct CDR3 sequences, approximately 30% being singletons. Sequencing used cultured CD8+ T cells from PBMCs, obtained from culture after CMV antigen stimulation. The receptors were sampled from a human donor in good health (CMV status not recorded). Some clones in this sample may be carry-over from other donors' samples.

The DNA for the CDR3 is TGTGCCAGTTACAGGGGGCAAAGGGAGACCCAGTACTTC. It is translated as CASYRGQRETQYF. V is TRBV2 and J is TRBJ2-5; TRBD1 matches 9 bases. The CDR3 length is 13 residues. The germline V gene has CDR1 SNHLY and CDR2 FYNNEI. The ends lost 9 bases at V and 5 bases at J; junction bases unmatched: 7.

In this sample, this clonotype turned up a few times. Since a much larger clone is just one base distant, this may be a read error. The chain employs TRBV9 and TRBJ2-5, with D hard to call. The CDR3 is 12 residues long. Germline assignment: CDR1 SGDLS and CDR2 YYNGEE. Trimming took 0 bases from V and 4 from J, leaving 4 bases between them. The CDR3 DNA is TGTGCCAGCAGCGTAGGGGGAGAGACCCAGTACTTC. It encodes CASSVGGETQYF. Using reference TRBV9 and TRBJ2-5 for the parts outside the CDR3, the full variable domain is DSGVTQTPKHLITATGQRVTLRCSPRSGDLSVYWYQQSLDQGLQFLIQYYNGEERAKGNILERFSAQQFPDLHSELNLSSLELGDSALYFCASSVGGETQYFGPGTRLLVL.

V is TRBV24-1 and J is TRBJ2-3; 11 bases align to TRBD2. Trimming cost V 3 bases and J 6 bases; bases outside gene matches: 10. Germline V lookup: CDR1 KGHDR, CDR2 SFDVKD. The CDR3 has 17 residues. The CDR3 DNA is TGTGCCACCAGTGATACCACTAGCGGGGGTGCCGGGGATACGCAGTATTTT. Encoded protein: CATSDTTSGGAGDTQYF.

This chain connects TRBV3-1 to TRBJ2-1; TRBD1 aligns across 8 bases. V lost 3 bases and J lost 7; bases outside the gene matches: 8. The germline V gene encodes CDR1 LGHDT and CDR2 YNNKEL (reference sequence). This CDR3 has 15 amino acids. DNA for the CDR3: TGTGCCAGCAGCCATCCGAAACAGGGGGGAAATGAGCAGTTCTTC. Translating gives CASSHPKQGGNEQFF.

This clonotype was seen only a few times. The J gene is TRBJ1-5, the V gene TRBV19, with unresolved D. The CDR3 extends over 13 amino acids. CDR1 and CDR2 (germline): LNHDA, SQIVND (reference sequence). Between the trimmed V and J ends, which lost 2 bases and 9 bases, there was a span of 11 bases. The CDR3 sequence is CASSISPASPQHF. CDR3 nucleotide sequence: TGTGCCAGTAGTATATCCCCTGCCTCGCCCCAGCATTTT.

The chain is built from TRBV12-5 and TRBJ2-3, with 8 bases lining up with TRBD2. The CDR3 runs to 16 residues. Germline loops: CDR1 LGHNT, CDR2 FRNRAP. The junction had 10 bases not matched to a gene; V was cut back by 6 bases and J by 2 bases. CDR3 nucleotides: TGTGCTAGTGGGGACCGTAGCGGGGATTTCACAGATACGCAGTATTTT. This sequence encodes CASGDRSGDFTDTQYF. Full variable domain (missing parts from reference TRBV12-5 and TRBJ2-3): DARVTQTPRHKVTEMGQEVTMRCQPILGHNTVFWYRQTMMQGLELLAYFRNRAPLDDSGMPKDRFSAEMPDATLATLKIQPSEPRDSAVYFCASGDRSGDFTDTQYFGPGTRLTVL.

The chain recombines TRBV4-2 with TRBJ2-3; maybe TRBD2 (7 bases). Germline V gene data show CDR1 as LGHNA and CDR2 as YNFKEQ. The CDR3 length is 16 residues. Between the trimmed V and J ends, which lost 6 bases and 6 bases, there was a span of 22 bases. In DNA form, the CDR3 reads TGTGCCAGCAGATCCCTTGTTGAGGGGGGGCCTGATACGCAGTATTTT. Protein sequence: CASRSLVEGGPDTQYF.

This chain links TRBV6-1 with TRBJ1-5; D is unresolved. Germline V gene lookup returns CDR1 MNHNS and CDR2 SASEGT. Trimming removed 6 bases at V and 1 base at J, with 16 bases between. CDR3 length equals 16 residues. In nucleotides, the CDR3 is TGTGCCAGCAGCTCTGGACTGCCCTGGAGCAATCAGCCCCAGCATTTT. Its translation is CASSSGLPWSNQPQHF.